This is a list of T cell receptor beta chains from one sample in a study of OX40 agonist ivuxolimab in advanced cancers. Libraries were prepared by immunoSEQ multiplex PCR; TCRdb keeps only in-frame clonotypes and omits some of them. The sample shows 80,000 or so clones, more than 80% of them seen only once. The sample was CD4+ or CD8+ T cells sorted from blood, taken in a trial of the OX40 agonist ivuxolimab. The source is an adult with an advanced solid tumor such as melanoma, head and neck, liver or kidney cancer. Both conserved end residues are part of each CDR3. A D gene is named only where the DNA matches it firmly. Some rows mark clone size as missing; the rest say once, few, many or name a class of expanded clone.

clone_size d_call j_call cdr3_length v_call cdr3_nt cdr3_aa
. TRBD1 TRBJ2-7 13 TRBV6-1 TGTGCCAGCAAAGGACAGGGGATAGGCGAGCAGTACTTC CASKGQGIGEQYF
. . TRBJ2-3 12 TRBV28 TGTGCCAGCAGGGCCAGCACAGATACGCAGTATTTT CASRASTDTQYF
. TRBD2 TRBJ2-3 14 TRBV5-1 TGCGCCAGCAGCGCGGGGGACCGAACAGATACGCAGTATTTT CASSAGDRTDTQYF
once . TRBJ2-1 13 TRBV30 TGTGCCTGGAGAAACCCAGGGGGGACACCTCAGTTCTTC CAWRNPGGTPQFF
. . TRBJ1-3 16 TRBV7-3 TGTGCCAGCAGCCCTCAACCGGGCCCAAACCGAAACACCATATATTTT CASSPQPGPNRNTIYF
. TRBD1 TRBJ1-5 19 TRBV23-1 TGCGCCAGCAGTCAAGCCCCGCCGACAGGGCCCTATAGCAATCAGCCCCAGCATTTT CASSQAPPTGPYSNQPQHF
. . TRBJ2-7 14 TRBV7-9 TGTGCCAGCAGCTTATCCTTAGAGAGCTACGAGCAGTACTTC CASSLSLESYEQYF
few TRBD1 TRBJ1-6 13 TRBV2 TGTGCCAGCAGGGGACAGGGGGCTTCACCCCTCCACTTT CASRGQGASPLHF
. . TRBJ1-3 16 TRBV7-9 TGTGCCAGCAGCTTATCGACCTCCTCGTCTGGAAACACCATATATTTT CASSLSTSSSGNTIYF
. . TRBJ2-1 16 TRBV4-2 TGTGCCAGCAGCCAAGAAAGCCAGTTGTCCTACAATGAGCAGTTCTTC CASSQESQLSYNEQFF
few TRBD1 TRBJ2-7 14 TRBV6-1 TGTGCCAGCAGTGAAGGTCGGTACAGGGGGGAGCAGTACTTC CASSEGRYRGEQYF
. . TRBJ2-1 13 TRBV5-5 TGTGCCAGCAGCTTGGGGCCTGGCGATGAGCAGTTCTTC CASSLGPGDEQFF
. . TRBJ2-1 16 TRBV5-1 TGCGCCAGCAGCTTGGTTCCAGGGAGCTCCTACAATGAGCAGTTCTTC CASSLVPGSSYNEQFF
. . TRBJ1-4 15 TRBV4-1 TGCGCCAGCAGCCAAGGGACAGTCTCTAATGAAAAACTGTTTTTT CASSQGTVSNEKLFF
. . TRBJ1-6 15 TRBV10-1 TGCGCCAGCGGTTCGCTACGACGGTATAATTCACCCCTCCACTTT CASGSLRRYNSPLHF
. . TRBJ1-1 15 TRBV6-5 TGTGCCAGCAGTTACTCGAACAGGGCGGGCACTGAAGCTTTCTTT CASSYSNRAGTEAFF
. TRBD1 TRBJ2-5 15 TRBV28 TGTGCCAGCAGTTTAGTGACAGGGGGCTGGGAGACCCAGTACTTC CASSLVTGGWETQYF
once . TRBJ2-3 15 TRBV9 TGTGCCAGCAGCGTAGAGGGTGGTAACACAGATACGCAGTATTTT CASSVEGGNTDTQYF
few . TRBJ1-2 17 TRBV19 TGTGCCAGTAGTATAAGTGCGGGCAGCTCACTTCTCTATGGCTACACCTTC CASSISAGSSLLYGYTF
. . TRBJ1-1 15 TRBV28 TGTGCCAGCAGACGACCGGGAGGCAGGGCTTTAATGAGTCGCTTT CASRRPGGRALMSRF
. . TRBJ1-2 16 TRBV28 TGTGCCAGCAGCCTTAGAGGGGTTCCCCCGGGCTATGGCTACACCTTC CASSLRGVPPGYGYTF
. . TRBJ1-5 15 TRBV5-5 TGTGCCAGCAGCTTACAGGGTGGTAGCAATCAGCCCCAGCATTTT CASSLQGGSNQPQHF
. TRBD1 TRBJ2-7 15 TRBV6-5 TGTGCCAGCAGACTTAAACAGGGGACCAGCTACGAGCAGTACTTC CASRLKQGTSYEQYF
. TRBD1 TRBJ1-1 13 TRBV19 TGTGCCAGTAGAACAGGGGCCGGTACTGAAGCTTTCTTT CASRTGAGTEAFF
. . TRBJ1-6 14 TRBV6-1 TGTGCCAGCAGTGAGGCGGGGGTGAATTCACCCCTCCACTTT CASSEAGVNSPLHF
. TRBD2 TRBJ2-7 14 TRBV28 TGTGCCAGCACTCGGGCGGGGGAGTCCTACGAGCAGTACTTC CASTRAGESYEQYF
. . TRBJ1-4 18 TRBV14 TGTGCCAGCAGCCAAGGTCCTCAGGGTGTTGCAACTAATGAAAAACTGTTTTTT CASSQGPQGVATNEKLFF
. . TRBJ2-3 13 TRBV7-3 TGTGCCAGCAGCTTAGCGAACACAGATACGCAGTATTTT CASSLANTDTQYF
. . TRBJ2-5 14 TRBV5-6 TGTGCCAGCAGCTTGGGAGCAGTCCAAGAGACCCAGTACTTC CASSLGAVQETQYF
. . TRBJ1-3 13 TRBV28 TGTGCCAGCATTAGTGGGGATGGAAACACCATATATTTT CASISGDGNTIYF
. TRBD1 TRBJ1-6 14 TRBV4-2 TGTGCCAGCAGCCAAGAAACAGGGGGTTCACCCCTCCACTTT CASSQETGGSPLHF
. TRBD1 TRBJ1-1 14 TRBV5-5 TGTGCCAGCTGTAGACAGGGTGGGGACACTGAAGCTTTCTTT CASCRQGGDTEAFF
. TRBD1 TRBJ1-5 14 TRBV9 TGTGCCAGCAGCGCCGACAGGGCTGATCAGCCCCAGCATTTT CASSADRADQPQHF
. . TRBJ2-7 12 TRBV7-3 TGTGCCAGCAGCTTCTCCGGACAGGAGCAGTACTTC CASSFSGQEQYF
. TRBD1 TRBJ2-7 13 TRBV11-2 TGTGCCAGCAGCTGGACAGGGGGCTACGAGCAGTACTTC CASSWTGGYEQYF
once . TRBJ1-2 14 TRBV30 TGTGCCTGGACCCTGACCCAGGGTTTCGATGGCTACACCTTC CAWTLTQGFDGYTF
. TRBD1 TRBJ1-3 15 TRBV9 TGTGCCAGCAGCCCATGGGACAGGGTCGGCGACACCATATATTTT CASSPWDRVGDTIYF
once TRBD1 TRBJ2-1 15 TRBV4-1 TGCGCCAGCAGCCATGGGGTGGACAGGGACAATGAGCAGTTCTTC CASSHGVDRDNEQFF
. TRBD2 TRBJ2-7 17 TRBV27 TGTGCCAGCAGGTCCTTCACTGCGGGGGGGGGAATAAACGAGCAGTACTTC CASRSFTAGGGINEQYF
. . TRBJ2-5 13 TRBV28 TGTGCCAGCAGTTTGGTAGTATCAGAGACCCAGTACTTC CASSLVVSETQYF
. TRBD1 TRBJ2-5 16 TRBV9 TGTGCCAGCAGCGTACCCGGGACAGGGGGCGAGGGGACCCAGTACTTC CASSVPGTGGEGTQYF
. . TRBJ2-4 12 TRBV7-8 TGTGCCAGCAGCTTAGGTCTGGGGGGCCTCTACTTC CASSLGLGGLYF
. TRBD2 TRBJ2-3 15 TRBV6-6 TGTGCCAGCACCAATAGCGGGGGGGCCTCAGATACGCAGTATTTT CASTNSGGASDTQYF
few . TRBJ2-7 11 TRBV20-1 TGCAGTGCAGTCTTGCAAAGAGAGCAGTACTTC CSAVLQREQYF
. . TRBJ1-6 16 TRBV7-2 TGTGCCAGCAGCTTACGGCACCTTTCGAATAATTCACCCCTCCACTTT CASSLRHLSNNSPLHF
. . TRBJ1-2 14 TRBV6-5 TGTGCCAGCAGTGAAATGGTAGCCAGCTATGGCTACACCTTC CASSEMVASYGYTF
. . TRBJ1-1 14 TRBV7-6 TGTGCCAGCAGCTTAATGGCCAGCAACACTGAAGCTTTCTTT CASSLMASNTEAFF
. . TRBJ1-2 13 TRBV2 TGTGCCAGCAGGATAGAGAAAAACTATGGCTACACCTTC CASRIEKNYGYTF
. . TRBJ1-6 12 TRBV30 TGTGCCTGGGGACGGTCGAATTCACCCCTCCACTTT CAWGRSNSPLHF
. . TRBJ2-6 16 TRBV4-3 TGCGCCAGCAGCCAAGATCAGAGCTCTGGGGCCAACGTCCTGACTTTC CASSQDQSSGANVLTF